The 11 T cell receptor beta chains reported below all come from one sample, sequenced in a study of blood T cells in healthy people across ages. A J-beta primer mix and a sample-barcoded 5' primer were used in a second PCR of roughly 7 to 12 cycles. TCRdb processed the 5' RACE reads anew with MiXCR; each CDR3 protein has one entry. The profile covers almost 550,000 distinct CDR3 sequences, with around 24% appearing a single time and 8.7% taken by the ten largest. This sample also appeared in a second study, on T cells of mothers and their children.

Sequenced sample: blood. The receptors stem from a boy aged 10-17 years in good health.

This clonotype was detected a few times. The V and J genes are TRBV28 and TRBJ1-1; TRBD1 is a possible D gene (5 bases). Trimming shortened V by 5 bases and J by 8 bases, and 9 bases separated the two germline ends. The germline V gene encodes CDR1 MDHEN and CDR2 SYDVKM. There are 11 residues in the CDR3. CDR3 region: CASSPNREAFF. The DNA of the CDR3 is TGTGCCAGCAGTCCAAACAGGGAAGCTTTCTTT.

This clonotype was observed a few times. J is TRBJ1-2 and V is TRBV20-1, with D hard to call. The germline CDR1 and CDR2 sequences are DFQATT and SNEGSKA (reference sequence). V shed 1 base and J shed 4 bases, with 10 bases lying between them. The CDR3 length is 13 residues. The CDR3 DNA sequence: TGCAGTGCTAGAGCGGATGCAGCCTATGGCTACACCTTC. Translating it yields CSARADAAYGYTF.

This clonotype was observed a handful of times. The rearrangement links TRBV5-5 to TRBJ1-2, with 7 bases identical to TRBD1. The CDR3 length is 13 residues. Germline loops: CDR1 SGHKS, CDR2 YYEKEE (reference sequence). V trimming: 4 bases; J trimming: 4 bases; junction bases outside the gene matches: 4. CDR3 in amino acids: CASSTTGPYGYTF. In DNA, the CDR3 is TGTGCCAGCAGCACGACAGGGCCCTATGGCTACACCTTC.

V usage is TRBV5-1 and J usage is TRBJ1-1; a weak D match, TRBD1 (6 bases). Germline V gene data show CDR1 as SGHRS and CDR2 as YFSETQ. CDR3 length: 14 amino acids. Deletions cut 2 bases from V and 6 bases from J, with 14 bases between. In DNA form, the CDR3 reads TGCGCCAGCAGCTTACACAGGGCCGAGGCTGAAGCTTTCTTT. Its translation: CASSLHRAEAEAFF.

The chain uses TRBV6-1 and TRBJ2-1; TRBD2 is a possible D gene (6 bases). Trimming cost V 7 bases and J 3 bases, with 13 bases left between them. CDR3 length equals 14 residues. CDR1 and CDR2 (germline): MNHNS, SASEGT. The CDR3: CASTTLGGYNEQFF. In nucleotides, the CDR3 is TGTGCCAGCACGACACTGGGGGGCTACAATGAGCAGTTCTTC.

The V gene is TRBV16, the J gene TRBJ2-1; TRBD2 agrees at 10 bases. Looked up from germline, CDR1 is KGHSY and CDR2 is FQNENV. Trimming cost V 3 bases and J 10 bases; bases outside gene matches: 9. CDR3 length: 15 residues. CDR3 in amino acids: CASSHYTSGVYEQFF. For the CDR3, the DNA is TGTGCCAGCAGCCATTACACTAGCGGGGTTTACGAGCAGTTCTTC.

This clonotype was observed a few times. The chain uses TRBV20-1 and TRBJ2-5; TRBD2 agrees at 12 bases. V trimming: 3 bases; J trimming: 7 bases; junction bases outside the gene matches: 12. In germline, CDR1 is DFQATT, CDR2 SNEGSKA (reference sequence). The CDR3 is 16 amino acids. As DNA, the CDR3 is TGCAGTGCTAGGCCCCGACTAGCGGGGGCTGAAGGGACCCAGTACTTC. Translated, it gives CSARPRLAGAEGTQYF.

The gene calls are TRBV5-5 and TRBJ1-2; D is uncertain. CDR1 is SGHKS, CDR2 YYEKEE, per germline (reference sequence). This CDR3 region has 12 residues. Trimming shortened V by 4 bases and J by 5 bases, and 9 bases separated the two germline ends. As DNA, the CDR3 is TGTGCCAGCAGCCTGACCCGGTATGGCTACACCTTC. Translation: CASSLTRYGYTF.

The chain joins TRBV7-2 to TRBJ1-1; weak D call: TRBD1 (5 bases). The CDR3 runs 17 residues. Trimming pared 0 bases from V and 0 bases from J, leaving 14 bases between. Looked up from germline, CDR1 is SGHTA and CDR2 is FQGNSA. This CDR3 is CASSLAREVMMNTEAFF. Written as DNA, the CDR3 is TGTGCCAGCAGCTTAGCCAGGGAGGTAATGATGAACACTGAAGCTTTCTTT.

This clonotype came up many times. The chain carries TRBV6-4 and TRBJ2-3; D might be TRBD1 or TRBD2, each matching 5 bases. This CDR3 has 16 residues. V was clipped by 6 bases and J by 8 bases, with 24 bases between them. The germline V gene has CDR1 MRHNA and CDR2 SNTAGT. The CDR3 DNA sequence: TGTGCCAGCAGCCCCGACAGCGGTGCAGGTCCACGTACGCAGTATTTT. It codes for CASSPDSGAGPRTQYF.

The V call is TRBV5-1, the J call TRBJ1-1, with a possible D match to TRBD1 (5 bases). The V end lost 1 base, the J end lost 7 bases, and 20 bases lay between the germline ends. This CDR3 has 16 residues. Germline V gene lookup returns CDR1 SGHRS and CDR2 YFSETQ. CDR3 amino acids: CASSLLSGPPRSEAFF. The CDR3 DNA sequence: TGCGCCAGCAGCTTGCTGTCAGGGCCCCCCCGTAGTGAAGCTTTCTTT.